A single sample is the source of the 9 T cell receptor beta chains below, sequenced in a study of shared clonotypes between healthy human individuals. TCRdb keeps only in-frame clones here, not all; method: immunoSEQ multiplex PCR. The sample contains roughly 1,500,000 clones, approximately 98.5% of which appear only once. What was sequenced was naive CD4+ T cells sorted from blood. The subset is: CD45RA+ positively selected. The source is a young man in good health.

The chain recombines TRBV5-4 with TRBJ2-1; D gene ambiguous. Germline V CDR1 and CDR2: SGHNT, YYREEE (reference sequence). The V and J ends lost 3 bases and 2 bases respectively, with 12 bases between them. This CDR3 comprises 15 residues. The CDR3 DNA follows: TGTGCCAGCAGCTCGAACAGCGCACCCTACAATGAGCAGTTCTTC. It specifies CASSSNSAPYNEQFF.

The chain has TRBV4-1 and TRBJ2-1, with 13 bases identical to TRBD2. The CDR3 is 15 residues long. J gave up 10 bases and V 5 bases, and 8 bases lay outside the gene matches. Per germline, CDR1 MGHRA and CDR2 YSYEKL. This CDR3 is CASSGLAGARGEQFF. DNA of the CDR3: TGCGCCAGCAGCGGACTAGCGGGAGCGAGAGGGGAGCAGTTCTTC.

The CDR3 sequence is CASSESSLRGRYEQYF. The CDR3 coding sequence is TGTGCCAGCAGTGAATCGAGCCTGAGGGGCAGGTACGAGCAGTACTTC. The chain recombines TRBV2 with TRBJ2-7; D could derive from TRBD1 or TRBD2 (5 bases each). Per the germline V gene, CDR1 is SNHLY and CDR2 is FYNNEI. The CDR3 loop spans 16 amino acids. Trimming took off 2 bases at V and 4 bases at J, with 18 bases between the two ends.

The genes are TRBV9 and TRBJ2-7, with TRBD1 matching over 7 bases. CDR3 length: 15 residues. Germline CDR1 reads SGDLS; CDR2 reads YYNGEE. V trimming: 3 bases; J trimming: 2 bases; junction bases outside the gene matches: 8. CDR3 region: CASSGQGPATYEQYF. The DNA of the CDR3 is TGTGCCAGCAGCGGACAGGGACCTGCTACCTACGAGCAGTACTTC.

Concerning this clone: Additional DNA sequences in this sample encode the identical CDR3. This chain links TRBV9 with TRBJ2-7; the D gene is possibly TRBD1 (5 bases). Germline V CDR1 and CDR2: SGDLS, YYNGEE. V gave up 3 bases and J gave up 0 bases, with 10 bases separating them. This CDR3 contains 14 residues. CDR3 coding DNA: TGTGCCAGCAGCGCCACAGGCAACTCCTACGAGCAGTACTTC. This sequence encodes CASSATGNSYEQYF. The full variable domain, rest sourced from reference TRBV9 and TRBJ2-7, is DSGVTQTPKHLITATGQRVTLRCSPRSGDLSVYWYQQSLDQGLQFLIQYYNGEERAKGNILERFSAQQFPDLHSELNLSSLELGDSALYFCASSATGNSYEQYFGPGTRLTVT.

The CDR3 loop is CASSLGLYPTNEQFF. For the CDR3, the DNA is TGTGCCAGCAGCTTGGGACTCTACCCTACGAATGAGCAGTTCTTC. V usage is TRBV5-6 and J usage is TRBJ2-1, with D uncertain. Germline V gene lookup returns CDR1 SGHDT and CDR2 YYEEEE. CDR3 length: 15 amino acids. V dropped 0 bases and J dropped 7 bases, with 14 bases sitting between them. The full variable domain, completed using reference TRBV5-6 and TRBJ2-1, is DAGVTQSPTHLIKTRGQQVTLRCSPKSGHDTVSWYQQALGQGPQFIFQYYEEEERQRGNFPDRFSGHQFPNYSSELNVNALLLGDSALYLCASSLGLYPTNEQFFGPGTRLTVL.

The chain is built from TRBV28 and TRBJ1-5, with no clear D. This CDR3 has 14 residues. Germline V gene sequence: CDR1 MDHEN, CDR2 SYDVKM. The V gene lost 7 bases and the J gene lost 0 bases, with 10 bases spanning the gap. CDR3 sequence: CASNPALSNQPQHF. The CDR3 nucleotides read TGTGCCAGCAATCCAGCCCTTAGCAATCAGCCCCAGCATTTT.

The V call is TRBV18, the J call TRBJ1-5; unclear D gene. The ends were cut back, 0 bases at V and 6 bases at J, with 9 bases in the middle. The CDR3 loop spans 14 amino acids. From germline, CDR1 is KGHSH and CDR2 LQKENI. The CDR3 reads CASSPPGGSQPQHF. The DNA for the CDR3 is TGTGCCAGCTCACCACCGGGAGGGAGTCAGCCCCAGCATTTT. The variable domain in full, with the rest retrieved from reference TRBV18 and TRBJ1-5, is NAGVMQNPRHLVRRRGQEARLRCSPMKGHSHVYWYRQLPEEGLKFMVYLQKENIIDESGMPKERFSAEFPKEGPSILRIQQVVRGDSAAYFCASSPPGGSQPQHFGDGTRLSIL.

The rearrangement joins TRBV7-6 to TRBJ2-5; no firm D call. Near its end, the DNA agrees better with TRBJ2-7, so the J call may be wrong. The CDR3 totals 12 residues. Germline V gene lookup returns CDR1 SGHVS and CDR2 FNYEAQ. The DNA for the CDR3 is TGTGCCAGCAGCCCCCGGTCCAACGAGCAGTACTTC. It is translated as CASSPRSNEQYF.